Below are 31 T cell receptor beta chains sequenced from a single sample in a study of cytotoxic CD8 clonotypes in ibrutinib-treated CLL. Measured with immunoSEQ multiplex PCR; TCRdb has only the in-frame clones, and not every one. The sample includes more than 200,000 clones, nearly 80% of them seen just once. Here the sequenced sample was PBMCs, taken after 12 months of ibrutinib treatment. These TCRs come from a human donor with chronic lymphocytic leukemia.

The chain uses TRBV7-3 and TRBJ2-1, with TRBD1 identical over 9 bases. The length of the CDR3 is 14 residues. Losses at the gene ends were 4 bases for V and 12 bases for J; bases not matched to a gene: 10. Germline V gene data show CDR1 as SGHTA and CDR2 as FQGTGA. The CDR3 sequence is CASSSGTGSSRQFF. The CDR3 DNA sequence: TGTGCCAGCAGCTCCGGGACAGGGTCCTCTCGGCAGTTCTTC.

The rearrangement joins TRBV14 to TRBJ2-4; weak D call: TRBD1 (6 bases). CDR3 size: 17 residues. V lost 4 bases, J lost 6 bases, and 22 bases lay in between. Germline V CDR1 and CDR2: SGHDN, FVKESK. For the CDR3, the DNA is TGTGCCAGCAGCCGCCGATTCGCCGGGGTGGGGGCAAACATTCAGTACTTC. It specifies CASSRRFAGVGANIQYF. Full variable domain (outside the CDR3, taken from reference TRBV14 and TRBJ2-4): EAGVTQFPSHSVIEKGQTVTLRCDPISGHDNLYWYRRVMGKEIKFLLHFVKESKQDESGMPNNRFLAERTGGTYSTLKVQPAELEDSGVYFCASSRRFAGVGANIQYFGAGTRLSVL.

The chain has TRBV4-1 and TRBJ2-1; no reliable D call. The CDR3 covers 16 residues. Germline CDR1 MGHRA, CDR2 YSYEKL. Trimming cost V 1 base and J 6 bases, with 16 bases left between them. The CDR3 here is CASSQVVLVYRNEQFF. In DNA form, the CDR3 reads TGCGCCAGCAGCCAAGTCGTCCTCGTATACCGCAATGAGCAGTTCTTC.

The gene calls are TRBV18 and TRBJ1-3; a weak D match, TRBD1 (5 bases). The CDR3 runs 15 residues. Germline-derived CDR1 and CDR2 are KGHSH and LQKENI. V was clipped by 4 bases and J by 1 base, with 11 bases between them. The CDR3 protein is CASSRSPGSGNTIYF. The CDR3 nucleotides read TGTGCCAGCTCACGTTCACCAGGGTCTGGAAACACCATATATTTT.

The chain carries TRBV5-1 and TRBJ1-1; no reliable D call. Germline V gene lookup returns CDR1 SGHRS and CDR2 YFSETQ. The CDR3 sequence is 14 residues long. Deletions cut 2 bases from V and 1 base from J, with 9 bases between. The CDR3 DNA follows: TGCGCCAGCAGCTTTCAAATGGAGAACACTGAAGCTTTCTTT. Protein product: CASSFQMENTEAFF.

The chain uses TRBV7-9 and TRBJ1-5, with D possibly matching TRBD1 (6 bases). The V end was cut by 5 bases, the J end by 7 bases, with 9 bases between. The CDR3 has 12 amino acids. Germline V gene lookup returns CDR1 SEHNR and CDR2 FQNEAQ (reference sequence). CDR3 nucleotides: TGTGCCAGCAGCCAACAGGGCCAGCCCCAGCATTTT. It yields the protein CASSQQGQPQHF.

The J gene is TRBJ2-2, the V gene TRBV25-1, with 10 bases matching TRBD2. J lost 4 bases, V lost 6 bases, and 5 bases had no gene match. The germline V gene has CDR1 MGHDK and CDR2 SYGVNS. The CDR3 has 15 amino acids. CDR3 sequence reads: CASRRTSGPTGELFF. The CDR3 DNA is TGTGCCAGCAGGAGGACTAGCGGACCCACCGGGGAGCTGTTTTTT.

This clone has just a few counts. This rearrangement joins TRBV7-9 to TRBJ2-5; D gene uncertain. The CDR3 has 13 amino acids. V was pared by 0 bases and J by 4 bases, with 6 bases between. The germline CDR1 and CDR2 sequences are SEHNR and FQNEAQ (reference sequence). CDR3 DNA sequence: TGTGCCAGCAGCTTAGCAGCCGTAGAGACCCAGTACTTC. Translated, it gives CASSLAAVETQYF.

This chain joins TRBV4-1 and TRBJ2-1; D remains unclear. The CDR3 is 16 residues long. Between the trimmed V and J ends, which lost 1 base and 3 bases, there was a span of 13 bases. In germline, CDR1 is MGHRA, CDR2 YSYEKL. CDR3 nucleotide sequence: TGCGCCAGCAGCCAAGGACCAGTCCTCAACTACAATGAGCAGTTCTTC. It yields the protein CASSQGPVLNYNEQFF.

The CDR3 loop reads CASSLWPDTEAFF. CDR3 nucleotide sequence: TGTGCCAGCAGTTTATGGCCAGACACTGAAGCTTTCTTT. The chain joins TRBV28 to TRBJ1-1; D is ambiguous. CDR3 length: 13 residues. V lost 0 bases, J lost 3 bases, and 5 bases lay in between. Germline-derived CDR1 and CDR2 are MDHEN and SYDVKM. The whole variable domain, remainder taken from reference TRBV28 and TRBJ1-1, is DVKVTQSSRYLVKRTGEKVFLECVQDMDHENMFWYRQDPGLGLRLIYFSYDVKMKEKGDIPEGYSVSREKKERFSLILESASTNQTSMYLCASSLWPDTEAFFGQGTRLTVV.

The V gene is TRBV27, the J gene TRBJ2-3; 10 positions match TRBD1. The CDR3 length is 18 residues. V lost 0 bases to trimming and J lost 5 bases; unmatched junction nucleotides: 11. CDR1 and CDR2 from the germline V gene are MNHEY and SMNVEV (reference sequence). The CDR3 DNA reads TGTGCCAGCAGTTTATCGGGGTGGGGGACAGGGGTAGGAGATACGCAGTATTTT. Translating it yields CASSLSGWGTGVGDTQYF.

The CDR3: CASRLSRGETQYF. CDR3 DNA: TGTGCCAGCAGACTGTCTAGGGGGGAGACCCAGTACTTC. V and J are TRBV6-5 and TRBJ2-5, with D tentatively TRBD1 (6 bases). Germline V gene lookup returns CDR1 MNHEY and CDR2 SVGAGI. V dropped 6 bases and J dropped 5 bases, with 13 bases sitting between them. CDR3 length: 13 residues.

The gene calls are TRBV19 and TRBJ1-6, with a possible D match to TRBD1 (5 bases). In germline, CDR1 is LNHDA, CDR2 SQIVND (reference sequence). V shed 9 bases and J shed 11 bases, with 14 bases lying between them. The CDR3 has 12 amino acids. CDR3 DNA sequence: TGTGCCAGCCGGTCAGGGAGGGCACCCCTCCACTTT. Translation: CASRSGRAPLHF.

The chain couples TRBV19 to TRBJ2-1, with 13 bases lining up with TRBD2. J gave up 9 bases and V 5 bases, and 7 bases lay outside the gene matches. The CDR3 is made up of 15 amino acids. The V gene's germline CDR1 is LNHDA and CDR2 SQIVND (reference sequence). CDR3 nucleotides: TGTGCCAGTAGTGCCTGGACTAGCGGGAGAGGTGAGCAGTTCTTC. Protein sequence: CASSAWTSGRGEQFF.

This clone is a singleton in its sample. DNA for the CDR3: TGCAGCGTTGATAGAGGAGGGGACAGTCTTTATGGCTACACCTTC. The encoded protein is CSVDRGGDSLYGYTF. The V gene is TRBV29-1, the J gene TRBJ1-2, with 7 bases matching TRBD1. V shed 3 bases and J 5 bases; nucleotides not matched to a gene: 12. Germline values: CDR1 SQVTM, CDR2 ANQGSEA. The CDR3 has 15 residues.

CDR3 bases: TGTGCCAGCAGTTACTCGCGGCAGAATGGCTACACCTTC. This gives the protein CASSYSRQNGYTF. This rearrangement joins TRBV6-5 to TRBJ1-2, with D unresolved. CDR1 is MNHEY, CDR2 SVGAGI, per germline. The CDR3 has 13 amino acids. With 0 bases removed from V and 6 bases from J, the gap between germline ends came to 8 bases.

The V gene is TRBV7-9, the J gene TRBJ2-3, with 7 nucleotides matching TRBD1. Germline lookup yields CDR1 SEHNR and CDR2 FQNEAQ (reference sequence). The CDR3 totals 14 residues. V shed 5 bases, J shed 4 bases, and the junction held 6 bases outside the gene matches. The CDR3 region has the DNA TGTGCCAGCAGCCGTACACAGGGGCCAGATACGCAGTATTTT. Its protein is CASSRTQGPDTQYF.

The rearrangement joins TRBV5-1 to TRBJ2-7; tentative D call: TRBD1 (7 bases). Germline values: CDR1 SGHRS, CDR2 YFSETQ. Trimming pared 4 bases from V and 4 bases from J, leaving 15 bases between. This CDR3 is 14 amino acids long. CDR3 nucleotides: TGCGCCAGCAGCGAGGCAGGGGGGCAGTACGAGCAGTACTTC. Amino acid sequence: CASSEAGGQYEQYF.

This chain uses TRBV7-2 with TRBJ1-4, with D tentatively TRBD1 (5 bases). Trimming stripped 5 bases from V and 7 bases from J, with 17 bases between. The CDR3 length is 15 residues. Germline loops: CDR1 SGHTA, CDR2 FQGNSA. DNA for the CDR3: TGTGCCAGCAGCCCCCAGGGAACGACCCCTGAAAAACTGTTTTTT. Residues: CASSPQGTTPEKLFF. Filled out from reference TRBV7-2 and TRBJ1-4, the complete variable domain reads GAGVSQSPSNKVTEKGKDVELRCDPISGHTALYWYRQSLGQGLEFLIYFQGNSAPDKSGLPSDRFSAERTGGSVSTLTIQRTQQEDSAVYLCASSPQGTTPEKLFFGSGTQLSVL.

This clone occurred a few times. V usage is TRBV7-9 and J usage is TRBJ2-7, with D perhaps matching TRBD2 (5 bases). This CDR3 contains 12 residues. Trimming took 5 bases from V and 5 from J, leaving 10 bases between them. Germline V gene sequence: CDR1 SEHNR, CDR2 FQNEAQ (reference sequence). The CDR3, as DNA: TGTGCCAGCAGCGAAGAGGGTAACGAGCAGTACTTC. Amino acids: CASSEEGNEQYF.

This chain links TRBV19 with TRBJ2-1; D is ambiguous. Germline V gene sequence: CDR1 LNHDA, CDR2 SQIVND (reference sequence). The V end lost 9 bases, the J end lost 0 bases, and 9 bases lay between the germline ends. The CDR3 runs 13 residues. CDR3: CARRPGSYNEQFF. In nucleotides, the CDR3 is TGTGCCAGAAGACCCGGCTCCTACAATGAGCAGTTCTTC.

This clone was picked up one time. The chain joins TRBV6-1 to TRBJ2-3, with D possibly matching TRBD1 (5 bases). The CDR3 runs to 15 residues. The V and J ends lost 1 base and 5 bases respectively, with 13 bases between them. Germline loops: CDR1 MNHNS, CDR2 SASEGT. CDR3 sequence reads: CASSEVGRVGDTQYF. CDR3 in DNA: TGTGCCAGCAGTGAAGTGGGCAGGGTGGGAGATACGCAGTATTTT.

This chain uses TRBV27 with TRBJ1-1; D may be TRBD1 (5 bases). Germline CDR1 MNHEY, CDR2 SMNVEV (reference sequence). This CDR3 contains 15 residues. V was shortened by 5 bases and J by 6 bases, with 19 bases between the two germline ends. CDR3 nucleotides: TGTGCCAGCAGTCTTCACGACGGGGGTGGGGCTGAAGCTTTCTTT. Its translation: CASSLHDGGGAEAFF.

V is TRBV4-1 and J is TRBJ1-5, with D unresolved. V was trimmed by 3 bases and J by 8 bases, leaving 8 bases between them. The germline CDR1 and CDR2 sequences are MGHRA and YSYEKL. The CDR3 is 12 residues long. The CDR3 DNA follows: TGCGCCAGCAGCCAGGGGATGGAGCCCCAGCATTTT. This translates into CASSQGMEPQHF.

The rearrangement joins TRBV4-1 to TRBJ1-2; 9 bases fit TRBD1. The CDR3 runs 16 residues. CDR1 and CDR2 (germline): MGHRA, YSYEKL. The J segment lost 4 bases and the V segment lost 4 bases, leaving 10 bases of the junction unmatched. This chain's CDR3 is CASSPPGQGFVYGYTF. The DNA for the CDR3 is TGCGCCAGCAGCCCTCCGGGACAGGGCTTCGTCTATGGCTACACCTTC.

This sequence joins TRBV29-1 and TRBJ2-2, with 7 bases aligning to TRBD2. Trimming at V came to 4 bases and at J to 3 bases, leaving 8 bases not matched to a gene. The CDR3 contains 15 residues. Germline assignment: CDR1 SQVTM and CDR2 ANQGSEA. This CDR3 reads CSVAGGNSYTGELFF. The CDR3 DNA reads as TGCAGCGTTGCGGGGGGAAATTCGTACACCGGGGAGCTGTTTTTT.

Turning to this clone: One junction end does not reproduce the germline sequence, and a read error may be involved. J is TRBJ2-2 and V is TRBV7-7; TRBD2 agrees at 10 bases. Germline lookup yields CDR1 SSHAT and CDR2 FNYEAQ (reference sequence). The CDR3 is made up of 19 amino acids. CDR3 bases: TGTGCTAGCAGCTTAGTAGCTAGCGGGAGAGGGTCGAACACCGGGGAGCTGTTTTTT. Residues: CASSLVASGRGSNTGELFF.

This clone came up once. The rearrangement joins TRBV4-1 to TRBJ2-1; the match to TRBD2 covers 12 bases. The CDR3 sequence is 15 residues long. Germline lookup yields CDR1 MGHRA and CDR2 YSYEKL. V shed 4 bases, J shed 10 bases, and the junction held 8 bases outside the gene matches. CDR3 region: CASSRTSGEFGEQFF. Here the CDR3 DNA reads TGCGCCAGCAGCCGGACTAGCGGGGAGTTCGGGGAGCAGTTCTTC.

The chain combines TRBV29-1 with TRBJ2-7; TRBD1 agrees at 8 bases. Germline-derived CDR1 and CDR2 are SQVTM and ANQGSEA. V was clipped by 4 bases and J by 7 bases; unmatched bases: 12. The CDR3 runs 14 residues. In DNA, the CDR3 is TGCAGCGTTGTAAGAGGTCAGGGGGCTGGGGAGCAGTACTTC. Protein: CSVVRGQGAGEQYF.

The chain has TRBV6-6 and TRBJ2-6; unclear D gene. V was clipped by 5 bases and J by 2 bases, with 4 bases between them. In germline, CDR1 is MNHNY, CDR2 SVGAGI (reference sequence). The CDR3 consists of 13 residues. CDR3 bases: TGTGCCAGCAGTGTTGCTGGGGCCAACGTCCTGACTTTC. This translates into CASSVAGANVLTF.

This rearrangement joins TRBV27 to TRBJ1-5, with 8 nucleotides matching TRBD1. The ends lost 6 bases at V and 4 bases at J; junction bases unmatched: 11. Germline V CDR1 and CDR2: MNHEY, SMNVEV (reference sequence). The CDR3 runs to 16 residues. CDR3 coding DNA: TGTGCCAGCAGGCGGGCAGGGGGCGGAGGGAATCAGCCCCAGCATTTT. Its translation is CASRRAGGGGNQPQHF.